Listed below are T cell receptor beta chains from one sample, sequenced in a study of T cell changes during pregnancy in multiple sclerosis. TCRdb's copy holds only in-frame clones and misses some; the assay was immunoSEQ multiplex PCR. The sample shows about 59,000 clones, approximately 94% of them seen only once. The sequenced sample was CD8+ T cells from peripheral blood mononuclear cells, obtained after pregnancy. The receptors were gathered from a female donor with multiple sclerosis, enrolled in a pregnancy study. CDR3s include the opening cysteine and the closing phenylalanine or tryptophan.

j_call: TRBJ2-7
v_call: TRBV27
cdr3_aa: CASSLGPTTYEQYF

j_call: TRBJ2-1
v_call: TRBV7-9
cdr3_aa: CASSLVNSAGEQFF

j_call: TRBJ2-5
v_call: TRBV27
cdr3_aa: CASSLGKRQETQYF

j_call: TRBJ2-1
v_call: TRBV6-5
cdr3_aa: CASSSEMGGGGNEQFF

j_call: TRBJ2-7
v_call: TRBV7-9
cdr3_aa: CASSLAQGTSYEQYF

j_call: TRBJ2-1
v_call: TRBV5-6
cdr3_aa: CASSNGLAGANEQFF

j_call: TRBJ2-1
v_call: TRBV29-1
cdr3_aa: CSVEGAPSIAYNEQFF

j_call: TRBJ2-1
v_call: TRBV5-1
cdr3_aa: CASERTSGSYNEQFF

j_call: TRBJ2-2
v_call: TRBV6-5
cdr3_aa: CASSSIVAGTGELFF

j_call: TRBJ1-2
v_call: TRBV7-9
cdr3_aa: CASSLRDRGHGYTF